Below, 10 T cell receptor beta chains from the same sample are listed, as sequenced in a study of PD-1 blockade in classical Hodgkin lymphoma. Documented time point: cycle 4 day 1 (C4D1), after about 6 weeks of nivolumab. Exposure to brentuximab vedotin varied, and each patient had relapsed following autologous stem cell transplantation. The method was immunoSEQ multiplex PCR; TCRdb's version includes in-frame clones alone and lacks a portion of them. The profile shows 23,000 or so clones, approximately 80% of them singletons. Here the sequenced sample was peripheral blood mononuclear cells (PBMCs), taken before the fourth cycle of nivolumab. Every receptor here comes from a human donor with classical Hodgkin lymphoma.

This CDR3 is CASCRTGYQETQYF. The CDR3 region has the DNA TGTGCCAGCTGTAGGACAGGGTACCAAGAGACCCAGTACTTC. The genes are TRBV2 and TRBJ2-5, with 8 bases fitting TRBD1. The CDR3 sequence is 14 residues long. Per germline, CDR1 SNHLY and CDR2 FYNNEI. Trimming removed 8 bases from V and 0 bases from J; junction bases left unmatched: 5. The variable domain in full, completed from reference TRBV2 and TRBJ2-5, reads EPEVTQTPSHQVTQMGQEVILRCVPISNHLYFYWYRQILGQKVEFLVSFYNNEISEKSEIFDDQFSVERPDGSNFTLKIRSTKLEDSAMYFCASCRTGYQETQYFGPGTRLLVL.

The CDR3 sequence: CASSDRGGTDTQYF. Written as DNA, the CDR3 is TGTGCCAGCAGTGATCGGGGAGGCACAGATACGCAGTATTTT. The V gene is TRBV6-4, the J gene TRBJ2-3; possibly TRBD2 for D (5 bases). V was cut by 3 bases and J by 1 base, with 8 bases left in between. CDR1 and CDR2 (germline): MRHNA, SNTAGT. This CDR3 has 14 amino acids.

The chain is built from TRBV18 and TRBJ2-2; no clear D. V lost 0 bases and J 1 base, leaving 12 bases between the germline ends. Germline V gene lookup returns CDR1 KGHSH and CDR2 LQKENI. The CDR3 spans 17 residues. The chain's CDR3 is CASSPPSLALNTGELFF. Written as DNA, the CDR3 is TGTGCCAGCTCACCACCGTCACTCGCCTTGAACACCGGGGAGCTGTTTTTT.

The CDR3 spells CASSQVNSYEQYF. CDR3 bases: TGCGCCAGCAGCCAAGTAAACTCCTACGAGCAGTACTTC. This sequence joins TRBV4-1 and TRBJ2-7; D is unclear. V was shortened by 1 base and J by 0 bases, with 4 bases between the two germline ends. The CDR3 is made up of 13 amino acids. From germline, CDR1 is MGHRA and CDR2 YSYEKL.

V usage is TRBV18 and J usage is TRBJ2-1, with 7 bases matching TRBD1. There are 14 residues in the CDR3. With V trimmed by 6 bases and J by 5 bases, 7 bases remained unmatched. Germline V gene data show CDR1 as KGHSH and CDR2 as LQKENI. The CDR3 coding sequence is TGTGCCAGCTCGGCGACAGGGCCCCACAATGAGCAGTTCTTC. It is translated as CASSATGPHNEQFF.

The CDR3 loop reads CASSLARLAGGPDTQYF. In nucleotides, the CDR3 is TGCGCCAGCAGCTTGGCCAGACTAGCGGGAGGGCCGGATACGCAGTATTTT. This chain joins TRBV5-1 and TRBJ2-3; 14 bases line up with TRBD2. In germline, CDR1 is SGHRS, CDR2 YFSETQ. This CDR3 is 17 amino acids long. Unmatched junction bases numbered 6, after V lost 0 bases and J lost 6 bases. Full variable domain (remainder filled in from reference TRBV5-1 and TRBJ2-3): KAGVTQTPRYLIKTRGQQVTLSCSPISGHRSVSWYQQTPGQGLQFLFEYFSETQRNKGNFPGRFSGRQFSNSRSEMNVSTLELGDSALYLCASSLARLAGGPDTQYFGPGTRLTVL.

The rearrangement uses TRBV30 and TRBJ1-1; D is perhaps TRBD1 (5 bases). The germline V and J ends were trimmed by 3 bases and 11 bases, with 16 bases remaining between them. The CDR3 totals 12 residues. Germline V CDR1 and CDR2: GTSNPN, SVGIG (reference sequence). The CDR3 nucleotides are TGTGCCTGGAGGGCTTCAGGGTTAGGGGCTTTCTTT. This translates into CAWRASGLGAFF.

The genes are TRBV7-3 and TRBJ2-1; 8 positions match TRBD2. Looked up from germline, CDR1 is SGHTA and CDR2 is FQGTGA. V was clipped by 0 bases and J by 8 bases; unmatched bases: 6. The CDR3 extends over 15 amino acids. The DNA of the CDR3 is TGTGCCAGCAGCTTAACGCTCCGGGAGGGCCATGAGCAGTTCTTC. It codes for CASSLTLREGHEQFF.

The CDR3: CASSSYSSSYNEQFF. For the CDR3, the DNA is TGTGCCAGCAGCTCCTATTCGAGCTCCTACAATGAGCAGTTCTTC. The rearrangement joins TRBV5-4 to TRBJ2-1; D call uncertain. The CDR3 has 15 residues. Looked up from germline, CDR1 is SGHNT and CDR2 is YYREEE (reference sequence). V lost 3 bases, J lost 0 bases, and 10 bases lay in between.

The chain has TRBV11-2 and TRBJ2-2; D is tentatively TRBD1 or TRBD2 (5 bases each). Per the germline V gene, CDR1 is SGHAT and CDR2 is FQNNGV. The CDR3 loop spans 17 amino acids. The germline V and J ends were trimmed by 0 bases and 0 bases, with 11 bases remaining between them. This CDR3 is CASSLDSGRTNTGELFF. CDR3 nucleotides: TGTGCCAGCAGCTTAGATTCGGGACGGACGAACACCGGGGAGCTGTTTTTT.